This T cell receptor (beta chain) was captured in a study of response to subunit inactivated influenza vaccine. Points from the study as a whole: The authors put forward the suggestion that each seasonal influenza vaccination may bring in only a limited number of new T cells.

In regard to this clonotype: Its antigen is currently unknown.

V lost 5 bases and J lost 0; bases outside the gene matches: 6. Germline-derived CDR1 and CDR2 are SGHTA and FQGNSA. This CDR3 is 15 amino acids long. TCRdb reprocessed the RT-PCR reads with MiXCR, giving one entry per CDR3 protein. The sample lists some 540,000 distinct CDR3 sequences, under 25% occurring once. These data were also filed under a second study, of T cells expressing NK-cell markers. That report notes: UMI-tagged 5'RACE template switching yielded the TCR beta cDNA. In roughly six donors, dominant NKG2C+ clonotypes were roughly 1.0-8% of CD8+ T cells.

The sequence was obtained from a man between 50 and 59 years old who received an inactivated influenza vaccine. Specimen: CD4+ T cells sorted from PBMCs, collected approximately 13 days after vaccination. This sequence joins TRBV7-2 and TRBJ1-2; 7 bases align to TRBD1. Here the CDR3 reads CASSLRDRSNYGYTF. The CDR3 coding sequence is TGTGCCAGCAGCCTCCGGGACAGATCTAACTATGGCTACACCTTC.